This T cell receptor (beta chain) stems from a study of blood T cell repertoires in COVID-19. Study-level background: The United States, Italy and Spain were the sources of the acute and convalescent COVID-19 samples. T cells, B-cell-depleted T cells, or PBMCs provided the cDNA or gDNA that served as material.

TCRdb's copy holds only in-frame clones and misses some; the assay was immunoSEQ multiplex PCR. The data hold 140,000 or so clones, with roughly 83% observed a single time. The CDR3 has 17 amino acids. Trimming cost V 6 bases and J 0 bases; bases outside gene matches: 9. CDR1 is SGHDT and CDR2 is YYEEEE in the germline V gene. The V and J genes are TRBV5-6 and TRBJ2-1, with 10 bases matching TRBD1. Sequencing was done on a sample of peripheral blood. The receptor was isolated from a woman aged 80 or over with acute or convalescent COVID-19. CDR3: CASTGTGETSSYNEQFF. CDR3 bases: TGTGCCAGCACCGGGACAGGGGAAACCAGCTCCTACAATGAGCAGTTCTTC.